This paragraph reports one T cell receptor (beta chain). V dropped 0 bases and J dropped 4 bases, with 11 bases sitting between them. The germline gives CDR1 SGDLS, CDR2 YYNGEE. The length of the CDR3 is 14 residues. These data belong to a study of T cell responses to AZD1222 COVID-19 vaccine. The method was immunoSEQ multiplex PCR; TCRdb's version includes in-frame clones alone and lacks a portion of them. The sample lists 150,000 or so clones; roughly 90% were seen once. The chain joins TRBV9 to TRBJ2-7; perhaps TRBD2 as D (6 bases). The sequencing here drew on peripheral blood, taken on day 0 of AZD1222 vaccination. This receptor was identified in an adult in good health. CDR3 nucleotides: TGTGCCAGCAGCGTAGGGGCAGGGAGGTACGAGCAGTACTTC. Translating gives CASSVGAGRYEQYF. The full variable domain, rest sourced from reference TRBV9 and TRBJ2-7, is DSGVTQTPKHLITATGQRVTLRCSPRSGDLSVYWYQQSLDQGLQFLIQYYNGEERAKGNILERFSAQQFPDLHSELNLSSLELGDSALYFCASSVGAGRYEQYFGPGTRLTVT.